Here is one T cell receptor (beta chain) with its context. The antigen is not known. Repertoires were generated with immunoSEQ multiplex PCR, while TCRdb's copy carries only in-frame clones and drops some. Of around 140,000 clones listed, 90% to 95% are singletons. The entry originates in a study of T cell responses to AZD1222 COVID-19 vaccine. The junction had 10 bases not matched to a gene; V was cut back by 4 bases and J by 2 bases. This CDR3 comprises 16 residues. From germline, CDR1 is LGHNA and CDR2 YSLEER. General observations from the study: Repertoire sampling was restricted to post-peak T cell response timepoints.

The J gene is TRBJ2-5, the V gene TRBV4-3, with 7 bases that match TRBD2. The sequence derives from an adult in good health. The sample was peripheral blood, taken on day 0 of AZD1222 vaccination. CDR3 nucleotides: TGCGCCAGCAGCCGACAAGCGGGGAGCATTCAAGAGACCCAGTACTTC. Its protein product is CASSRQAGSIQETQYF.